This T cell receptor beta chain was captured in a study of Graves' ophthalmopathy and Graves' hyperthyroidism. CDR3 length equals 15 residues. Germline CDR1 and CDR2: MNHEY and SVGAGI. TCR beta CDR3 regions were amplified from RNA transcripts. Second-round multiplex PCR came after a first-round RT-PCR that employed HTBI primers. TCRdb independently ran MiXCR on the multiplex PCR reads; one entry per CDR3 protein. This table holds about 590,000 distinct CDR3 sequences, roughly 40% found once. The sample consisted of peripheral blood or thyroid tissue (not recorded which). This receptor was identified in an adult man with Graves' hyperthyroidism. V and J are TRBV6-5 and TRBJ2-7, with 8 bases identical to TRBD2. The better agreement between TRBJ2-1 and the DNA end casts doubt on the J call. The CDR3 loop reads CASSRPGTSYNEQFF. DNA of the CDR3: TGTGCCAGCAGTCGTCCTGGGACTAGCTACAATGAGCAGTTCTTC.